What follows are 11 T cell receptor beta chains derived from one specimen sequenced in a study of T cell responses to AZD1222 COVID-19 vaccine. Sequencing was performed with immunoSEQ multiplex PCR; in TCRdb, only in-frame clones are kept and a portion is missing. The repertoire includes more than 70,000 clones, about 85% of them detected once, and about 1.6% sits in the top ten. The input for sequencing was peripheral blood, taken on day 0 of AZD1222 vaccination. The receptors come from an adult in good health.

The J gene is TRBJ2-5, the V gene TRBV5-1; no reliable D call. This CDR3 comprises 12 residues. CDR1 SGHRS and CDR2 YFSETQ come from the germline V gene. Deletions cut 2 bases from V and 2 bases from J, with 4 bases between. CDR3 nucleotides: TGCGCCAGCAGCTTCTATCAAGAGACCCAGTACTTC. This translates into CASSFYQETQYF.

This clone was detected a few times. The chain employs TRBV2 and TRBJ2-1; D tentatively reads TRBD1 or TRBD2 (6 bases each). The CDR3 consists of 14 residues. The V end lost 2 bases, the J end lost 12 bases, and 17 bases lay between the germline ends. Germline assignment: CDR1 SNHLY and CDR2 FYNNEI. CDR3 in DNA: TGTGCCAGCAGTGAACGTCTACCCCCGGGGGCGCAGTTCTTC. Translation: CASSERLPPGAQFF.

V and J are TRBV19 and TRBJ1-1; no definite D call. Trimming cost V 5 bases and J 6 bases, with 16 bases left between them. The CDR3 runs to 14 residues. CDR1 is LNHDA and CDR2 is SQIVND in the germline V gene (reference sequence). The CDR3 bases are TGTGCCAGTAGTGTAGGGTCTTCGGACGCTGAAGCTTTCTTT. Its translation: CASSVGSSDAEAFF.

This clone came up once. The chain has TRBV10-3 and TRBJ1-5; TRBD1 is a possible D gene (5 bases). Germline V gene lookup returns CDR1 ENHRY and CDR2 SYGVKD. The CDR3 is made up of 15 amino acids. V lost 2 bases and J lost 3, with 11 bases in between. The CDR3 nucleotides read TGTGCCATCAGTGAGACAGCGGGGACCAATCAGCCCCAGCATTTT. Its translation: CAISETAGTNQPQHF.

This clone was seen only a few times. The V and J genes are TRBV12-3 or TRBV12-4 and TRBJ2-1, with D uncertain. V lost 6 bases to trimming and J lost 9 bases, with 15 bases between them. The CDR3 has 13 residues. CDR3 region: CASRDPGFTEQFF. In DNA form, the CDR3 reads TGTGCCAGCAGGGATCCCGGGTTTACTGAGCAGTTCTTC.

The chain has TRBV21-1 and TRBJ1-1; TRBD1, the D gene given by the table, was not confirmed from the DNA. TRBV21-1 is an annotated pseudogene. The CDR3 extends over 16 amino acids. CDR3 nucleotide sequence: TGTGCCAGCAGCAACGGGGACACCCAGGCGAACACTGAAGCTTTCTTT. Translated, it gives CASSNGDTQANTEAFF.

This rearrangement joins TRBV10-3 to TRBJ1-2; 10 bases are shared with TRBD1. Per the germline V gene, CDR1 is ENHRY and CDR2 is SYGVKD. J lost 9 bases, V lost 1 base, and 11 bases had no gene match. The CDR3 covers 16 residues. DNA for the CDR3: TGTGCCATCAGTGAGTGGACAGGGGGTAAGGATAAGAGCTACACCTTC. It codes for CAISEWTGGKDKSYTF.

The chain uses TRBV7-3 and TRBJ2-1, with a possible D match to TRBD2 (6 bases). The length of the CDR3 is 13 residues. The germline V gene has CDR1 SGHTA and CDR2 FQGTGA. Trimming stripped 6 bases from V and 8 bases from J, with 14 bases between. The CDR3 loop is CASSSGSNHEQFF. CDR3 sequence (DNA): TGTGCCAGCAGTTCCGGGAGTAACCATGAGCAGTTCTTC.

The rearrangement uses TRBV6-4 and TRBJ1-2; 10 bases are shared with TRBD1. From germline, CDR1 is MRHNA and CDR2 SNTAGT. This CDR3 has 15 amino acids. V was pared by 9 bases and J by 3 bases, with 10 bases of the junction left unmatched. CDR3 sequence (DNA): TGTGCCAGTTCTACCGGGACAGGGGACTACTATGGCTACACCTTC. As protein: CASSTGTGDYYGYTF.

The chain has TRBV5-1 and TRBJ2-5, with D hard to call. Trimming cost V 4 bases and J 4 bases, with 26 bases left between them. Per the germline V gene, CDR1 is SGHRS and CDR2 is YFSETQ. This CDR3 is built from 18 residues. In DNA, the CDR3 is TGCGCCAGCAGCCCGGTCCGTCAGTCGGAGCCCCACGGAGAGACCCAGTACTTC. It translates to CASSPVRQSEPHGETQYF.

CDR3 amino acids: CASSSETGPNTEAFF. The CDR3 nucleotides read TGTGCCAGCAGCTCCGAAACAGGGCCGAACACTGAAGCTTTCTTT. The gene calls are TRBV7-9 and TRBJ1-1, with TRBD1 as a possible D gene (6 bases). The V end lost 4 bases, the J end lost 1 base, and 13 bases lay between the germline ends. The CDR3 runs to 15 residues. The germline CDR1 and CDR2 sequences are SEHNR and FQNEAQ (reference sequence).